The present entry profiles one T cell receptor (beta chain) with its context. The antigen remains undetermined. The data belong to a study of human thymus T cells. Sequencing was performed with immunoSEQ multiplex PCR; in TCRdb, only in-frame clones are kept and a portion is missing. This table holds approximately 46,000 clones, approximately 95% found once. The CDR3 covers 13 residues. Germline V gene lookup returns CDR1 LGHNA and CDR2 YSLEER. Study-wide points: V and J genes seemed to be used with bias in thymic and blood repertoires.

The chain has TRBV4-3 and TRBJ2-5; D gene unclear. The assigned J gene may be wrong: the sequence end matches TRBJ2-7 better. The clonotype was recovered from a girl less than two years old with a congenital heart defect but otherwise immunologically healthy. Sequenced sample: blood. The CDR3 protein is CASSQVIGYEQYF. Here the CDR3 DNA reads TGCGCCAGCAGCCAAGTTATCGGATACGAGCAGTACTTC.